The following is a T cell receptor beta chain sequence with its context. The sample holds a few counts of this clonotype. What this receptor recognizes is not known. The sample holds no much larger clone one base away, and base qualities are not on file. This sample is drawn from a study of early T cells in non-severe SARS-CoV-2 infection (dated by TCRdb to about 2021). A note on the overall study: Because TCR sequencing was done on bulk RNA from unsorted whole blood, the alpha and beta chains could not be paired. The paper as a whole reports these results and caveats: VDJdb matching was skewed toward anti-spike CD8 responses and likely underestimated virus-specific expansions by missing private and CD4 specificities.

The study was a case-control design nested within a healthcare worker cohort in London, UK, with weekly nasopharyngeal swab PCR tests and blood sampling. Healthcare workers were enrolled in the week of the UK lockdown, from 23 to 31 March 2020, and were followed every week for up to about 15 weeks. Per the germline V gene (reference sequence), MNHEY is the CDR1 and SMNVEV is the CDR2. There are 13 amino acids in the CDR3, from cysteine to phenylalanine inclusive. Only the CDR3 part of the read is kept: 39 bases, read in frame from the first base. The trim is 0 bases for V and 5 bases for J, with a gap of 7 bases between the germline ends. Library construction relied on 5' RACE. TCRdb names NextSeq 500 as the instrument used. To correct for sequencing error and PCR bias, the TCR library protocol tagged individual cDNA molecules with unique molecular identifiers. Both TCR alpha and beta chains were sequenced, and tight co-correlation was observed between alpha and beta sequence abundances in each sample. The study's processing was this. Decombinator V4 was used to annotate the V gene, J gene and CDR3 of the TCR sequences. Expanded TCRs were defined as changing significantly between any two time points under a Poisson model with p below 0.0001. Abundances of TCRs were expressed as counts per million after normalisation to the total number of TCRs sequenced in each sample. MAIT TCRs were defined by TRAV1-2 paired with TRAJ12, TRAJ20 or TRAJ33, and iNKT TCRs by TRAV10 paired with TRAJ18. VDJdb, accessed on 1 November 2021, was searched for TCRs annotated for CMV, EBV and SARS-CoV-2, and TCRs annotated for more than one antigen were excluded. TCRdb cleaned the public reads at Q25 with fastp, built clones with MiXCR and kept in-frame beta chains. Identical CDR3 proteins give one entry, which carries the most common genes and DNA. What appears here as the V and J calls and clone size reflects TCRdb's work, not the paper's. For this sample the table gives tens of thousands of distinct CDR3 sequences, of which approximately 16% were detected only once. The ten largest clonotypes hold around 4.9% of the sample.

The material sequenced was whole blood, taken at baseline. The receptor comes from an adult who was a healthcare worker with PCR-confirmed SARS-CoV-2 infection or an uninfected control (not recorded which). The chain couples TRBV27 to TRBJ1-1; the D gene identity is not certain. The DNA sequence is given as TGTGCCAGCAGTTTATCCAGACGGACTGAAGCTTTCTTT. Protein translation: CASSLSRRTEAFF.